This TCR beta chain was sequenced for a study of post-analysis software for immune sequencing data. Study outcomes and limitations: Controls had lower frequencies than patients of about 5 TRBV segments, which included TRBV5-6, TRBV5-1 and TRBV20-1.

Germline V gives CDR1 SGHTA, CDR2 FQGTGA. The CDR3 contains 15 residues. V lost 4 bases, J lost 5 bases, and 9 bases stayed unmatched. Turning to this clonotype: The antigen is unknown.

Sequencing libraries made from TCR beta cDNA carried unique molecular identifiers. Input amounts of roughly 1 to 10 million T cells were used. These gave about 500,000 cDNA molecules, so each molecule approximated one T cell. TCRdb passed the PCR reads through MiXCR, listing each CDR3 protein once. The table has approximately 630,000 distinct CDR3 sequences, about 60% seen once. The sample consisted of blood. The chain is built from TRBV7-3 and TRBJ2-5; 8 bases are a match to TRBD1. The source is a girl aged 2-10 years with multiple sclerosis. The CDR3 spells CASSSSGGAGETQYF. The CDR3 region has the DNA TGTGCCAGCAGCTCTTCAGGGGGCGCGGGGGAGACCCAGTACTTC. Combining the CDR3 with reference TRBV7-3 and TRBJ2-5 gives the whole variable domain GAGVSQTPSNKVTEKGKYVELRCDPISGHTALYWYRQSLGQGPEFLIYFQGTGAADDSGLPNDRFFAVRPEGSVSTLKIQRTERGDSAVYLCASSSSGGAGETQYFGPGTRLLVL.